These T cell receptor beta chains were read from a single sample in a study of cytomegalovirus exposure and HLA in healthy donors. Measured with immunoSEQ multiplex PCR; TCRdb has only the in-frame clones, and not every one. The data contain around 130,000 clones, more than 75% of them singletons. Sequenced input: PBMCs. The receptors were sampled from a woman between 25 and 40 years old in good health and CMV-seronegative. CDR3s include the opening cysteine and the closing phenylalanine or tryptophan. Each record gives: clone size, D gene, J gene, V gene, CDR3 DNA, CDR3 protein. The D gene is left open where the match is weak. Only part of the rows carry a size: once, few, many, or a class if the clone is expanded.

clone_size: .; d_call: TRBD2; j_call: TRBJ2-3; v_call: TRBV19; cdr3_nt: TGTGCCAGTACCGATCGAGCGGGAGTGAGCACAGATACGCAGTATTTT; cdr3_aa: CASTDRAGVSTDTQYF
clone_size: few; d_call: .; j_call: TRBJ2-1; v_call: TRBV11-2; cdr3_nt: TGTGCCAGCAGCCCGCTCAGGGGCTACAATGAGCAGTTCTTC; cdr3_aa: CASSPLRGYNEQFF
clone_size: few; d_call: .; j_call: TRBJ2-7; v_call: TRBV7-8; cdr3_nt: TGTGCCAGCAGCCCAACGGGACTCTTGAGCTCCTACGAGCAGTACTTC; cdr3_aa: CASSPTGLLSSYEQYF
clone_size: .; d_call: .; j_call: TRBJ2-5; v_call: TRBV9; cdr3_nt: TGTGCCAGCAGCGTGGAACAGCAAGAGACCCAGTACTTC; cdr3_aa: CASSVEQQETQYF
clone_size: .; d_call: .; j_call: TRBJ1-2; v_call: TRBV2; cdr3_nt: TGTGCCAGCAGGGCAGGAGGCTCTGGCTACACCTTC; cdr3_aa: CASRAGGSGYTF
clone_size: .; d_call: TRBD1; j_call: TRBJ1-6; v_call: TRBV7-9; cdr3_nt: TGTGCCAGCAGCTCCCGGGGACAGGTCGGCCATTCACCCCTCCACTTT; cdr3_aa: CASSSRGQVGHSPLHF
clone_size: .; d_call: .; j_call: TRBJ2-7; v_call: TRBV5-5; cdr3_nt: TGTGCCAGCAGAATCGGGGGTTCTTACGAGCAGTACTTC; cdr3_aa: CASRIGGSYEQYF
clone_size: .; d_call: TRBD1; j_call: TRBJ1-5; v_call: TRBV5-1; cdr3_nt: TGCGCCAGCAGCTTCTGGGGACAGGGGGCTTTGGGAGGCAATCAGCCCCAGCATTTT; cdr3_aa: CASSFWGQGALGGNQPQHF
clone_size: .; d_call: .; j_call: TRBJ1-2; v_call: TRBV29-1; cdr3_nt: TGCAGCGTTGAGGGACAAGACTATGGCTACACCTTC; cdr3_aa: CSVEGQDYGYTF
clone_size: .; d_call: TRBD1; j_call: TRBJ1-4; v_call: TRBV6-5; cdr3_nt: TGTGCCAGCAGTTACTCGCCAGGGGGCCGGGAAAAACTGTTTTTT; cdr3_aa: CASSYSPGGREKLFF
clone_size: .; d_call: .; j_call: TRBJ1-2; v_call: TRBV7-9; cdr3_nt: TGTGCCAGCAGTCCGCAGCGGGAGAACTATGGCTACACCTTC; cdr3_aa: CASSPQRENYGYTF
clone_size: .; d_call: .; j_call: TRBJ1-2; v_call: TRBV7-6; cdr3_nt: TGTGCCAGCAGCGGGGAGGGGGGTGGCTACACCTTC; cdr3_aa: CASSGEGGGYTF
clone_size: .; d_call: TRBD2; j_call: TRBJ2-3; v_call: TRBV4-2; cdr3_nt: TGTGCCAGCAGCCAAGATTTTCGGGGGGGCCAGGGCACAGATACGCAGTATTTT; cdr3_aa: CASSQDFRGGQGTDTQYF
clone_size: .; d_call: .; j_call: TRBJ1-2; v_call: TRBV7-2; cdr3_nt: TGTGCCAGCAGCTTACCTGGGGGGGGAGCCGGCTACACCTTC; cdr3_aa: CASSLPGGGAGYTF
clone_size: once; d_call: .; j_call: TRBJ2-1; v_call: TRBV5-4; cdr3_nt: TGTGCCAGCAGCGCGTACAGGGTCCAGTTAGACAATGAGCAGTTCTTC; cdr3_aa: CASSAYRVQLDNEQFF
clone_size: .; d_call: .; j_call: TRBJ1-5; v_call: TRBV28; cdr3_nt: TGTGCCAGCTTGGGGGGGGTCCGGTCCCAGCATTTT; cdr3_aa: CASLGGVRSQHF
clone_size: .; d_call: TRBD1; j_call: TRBJ1-6; v_call: TRBV7-2; cdr3_nt: TGTGCCAGCAGCTTAGTGAGGGGGCAGGGTTCACCCCTCCACTTT; cdr3_aa: CASSLVRGQGSPLHF
clone_size: .; d_call: TRBD1; j_call: TRBJ2-2; v_call: TRBV7-2; cdr3_nt: TGTGCCAGCAGCTTCGGACAGGGGGCCGGGGAGCTGTTTTTT; cdr3_aa: CASSFGQGAGELFF
clone_size: .; d_call: .; j_call: TRBJ1-6; v_call: TRBV5-4; cdr3_nt: TGTGCCAGCAGCTTGGGCAACCTTCCGGGGGGCGAGAATTCACCCCTCCACTTT; cdr3_aa: CASSLGNLPGGENSPLHF
clone_size: .; d_call: .; j_call: TRBJ1-2; v_call: TRBV5-1; cdr3_nt: TGCGCCAGCAGCTTGCCGACCCAAGGGGACTATGGCTACACCTTC; cdr3_aa: CASSLPTQGDYGYTF
clone_size: .; d_call: .; j_call: TRBJ1-1; v_call: TRBV30; cdr3_nt: TGTGCCTGGAGTGTCGAGGAGACTGAAGCTTTCTTT; cdr3_aa: CAWSVEETEAFF
clone_size: .; d_call: TRBD1; j_call: TRBJ2-7; v_call: TRBV27; cdr3_nt: TGTGCCAGCAGTCCCACAGGGGCAGCCTCCTACGAGCAGTACTTC; cdr3_aa: CASSPTGAASYEQYF
clone_size: once; d_call: TRBD2; j_call: TRBJ2-7; v_call: TRBV5-1; cdr3_nt: TGCGCCAGCAGCTGGGGGGTAGCGGGGCCCTCCTACGAGCAGTACTTC; cdr3_aa: CASSWGVAGPSYEQYF
clone_size: once; d_call: .; j_call: TRBJ2-2; v_call: TRBV6-6; cdr3_nt: TGTGCCAGCAGTTACTCGACAGCTTACACCGGGGAGCTGTTTTTT; cdr3_aa: CASSYSTAYTGELFF
clone_size: once; d_call: .; j_call: TRBJ2-2; v_call: TRBV2; cdr3_nt: TGTGCCAGCAGCGTTAACAGGGTCACCGGGGAGCTGTTTTTT; cdr3_aa: CASSVNRVTGELFF
clone_size: .; d_call: .; j_call: TRBJ1-1; v_call: TRBV11-2; cdr3_nt: TGTGCCAGCAGCCCGGGACATTCGAACACTGAAGCTTTCTTT; cdr3_aa: CASSPGHSNTEAFF
clone_size: .; d_call: TRBD1; j_call: TRBJ2-7; v_call: TRBV14; cdr3_nt: TGTGCCAGCAGCCCCTCGACAGGGACCTACGAGCAGTACTTC; cdr3_aa: CASSPSTGTYEQYF
clone_size: .; d_call: .; j_call: TRBJ2-3; v_call: TRBV6-5; cdr3_nt: TGTGCCAGCAGCTCAGCAGCGGATACGCAGTATTTT; cdr3_aa: CASSSAADTQYF
clone_size: .; d_call: .; j_call: TRBJ1-5; v_call: TRBV29-1; cdr3_nt: TGCAGCGTCGCACTCAGGGAGGGAGGCAATCAGCCCCAGCATTTT; cdr3_aa: CSVALREGGNQPQHF
clone_size: many; d_call: .; j_call: TRBJ1-2; v_call: TRBV7-2; cdr3_nt: TGTGCCAGCAGCTTAGGGGGACTCAACTATGGCTACACCTTC; cdr3_aa: CASSLGGLNYGYTF
clone_size: .; d_call: TRBD2; j_call: TRBJ2-5; v_call: TRBV5-8; cdr3_nt: TGTGCCAGCAGCCCTGATTGGACTAGTGGGACCCAGTACTTC; cdr3_aa: CASSPDWTSGTQYF
clone_size: .; d_call: TRBD1; j_call: TRBJ1-2; v_call: TRBV28; cdr3_nt: TGTGCCAGCAGCCCAGACAGGGTTGGAGGCTACACCTTC; cdr3_aa: CASSPDRVGGYTF
clone_size: .; d_call: .; j_call: TRBJ1-2; v_call: TRBV30; cdr3_nt: TGTGCCTGGAGTGTACCAAACAGGCGAAACTATGGCTACACCTTC; cdr3_aa: CAWSVPNRRNYGYTF
clone_size: .; d_call: .; j_call: TRBJ1-1; v_call: TRBV6-5; cdr3_nt: TGTGCCAGCAGTCCCGGGATCTTTAACACTGAAGCTTTCTTT; cdr3_aa: CASSPGIFNTEAFF
clone_size: few; d_call: .; j_call: TRBJ1-2; v_call: TRBV18; cdr3_nt: TGTGCCAGCTCACCACCTCGCAGGGTAGGAGACTATGGCTACACCTTC; cdr3_aa: CASSPPRRVGDYGYTF
clone_size: .; d_call: .; j_call: TRBJ1-1; v_call: TRBV5-1; cdr3_nt: TGCGCCAGCAGCTTGGAGCAGGGAAGGACTGAAGCTTTCTTT; cdr3_aa: CASSLEQGRTEAFF
clone_size: .; d_call: .; j_call: TRBJ2-2; v_call: TRBV6-4; cdr3_nt: TGTGCCCGGTCTGAAAGGGGAACCGGGGAGCTGTTTTTT; cdr3_aa: CARSERGTGELFF
clone_size: once; d_call: TRBD1; j_call: TRBJ2-7; v_call: TRBV6-1; cdr3_nt: TGTGCCAGCAGTGAAGGTAGGACAGGCCCGGGCTCCTACGAGCAGTACTTC; cdr3_aa: CASSEGRTGPGSYEQYF
clone_size: .; d_call: .; j_call: TRBJ2-7; v_call: TRBV12-5; cdr3_nt: TGTGCTAGTGGTCTGACAGGTCTTAGGGATGGCGAGCAGTACTTC; cdr3_aa: CASGLTGLRDGEQYF
clone_size: .; d_call: .; j_call: TRBJ1-5; v_call: TRBV7-8; cdr3_nt: TGTGCCAGCAGCTTAGCCCGGTTTCAGCCCCAGCATTTT; cdr3_aa: CASSLARFQPQHF
clone_size: .; d_call: .; j_call: TRBJ2-7; v_call: TRBV4-2; cdr3_nt: TGTGCCAGCAGCCAAGATACGGGGGAGCAGTACTTC; cdr3_aa: CASSQDTGEQYF
clone_size: .; d_call: TRBD1; j_call: TRBJ2-7; v_call: TRBV6-5; cdr3_nt: TGTGCCAGCAGTTACTCCCGGACAGGGCCGTTTATGTACTTC; cdr3_aa: CASSYSRTGPFMYF
clone_size: .; d_call: TRBD2; j_call: TRBJ2-3; v_call: TRBV9; cdr3_nt: TGTGCCAGCAGCCGCCTGCTAGCGGGGGGAGGCGATACGCAGTATTTT; cdr3_aa: CASSRLLAGGGDTQYF